This entry is about one T cell receptor beta chain. Its antigen is currently unknown. These data are taken from a study of blood T cells in healthy people across ages. General study points: Age advanced and TCR beta diversity per million T cells fell, roughly linearly. Higher diversity and more naive CD4+ cells were features of long-lived donors, compared to aged donors.

CDR3 size: 17 residues. The V segment lost 0 bases and the J segment 2 bases; nucleotides outside the gene matches: 8. Germline CDR1 MGHRA, CDR2 YSYEKL. A second PCR, run for roughly 7 to 11 cycles, used a sample-barcoded 5' primer plus a J-beta primer mix. Each of the cDNA molecules was tagged by a template-switch adaptor with 12 random nucleotides. TCRdb reprocessed the 5' RACE reads via MiXCR and lists one record per CDR3 protein. The data contain 380,000 or so distinct CDR3 sequences, about 52% of them singletons. The chain links TRBV4-1 to TRBJ2-3; 7 bases fit TRBD2. The sequenced material came from blood. The sequence came from a man in his fifties or sixties in good health. In DNA form, the CDR3 reads TGCGCCAGCAGCCAAGATTCGAGGCGGGGGTTCACAGATACGCAGTATTTT. Its protein is CASSQDSRRGFTDTQYF.